This TCR beta chain was recorded in a study of regulatory T cells in long-lasting Graves disease. Time point: persistent/refractory GD, antithyroid drugs over 5 years with positive TRAb. PBMC-extracted RNA yielded the TCR library. In building TCR beta libraries, iRepertoire HTBI primers were used together with Arm-PCR of CDR3 regions. Each CDR3 protein is one row after TCRdb ran MiXCR on the multiplex PCR reads. The table lists 300,000 to 500,000 distinct CDR3 sequences, more than 20% of them singletons. Study-level results: Persistent cases favored TRBV28, TRBJ1-2 and TRBJ2-5.

Only a few counts were recorded for this clonotype. As yet, its antigen is unknown. CDR3 length: 16 amino acids. V was trimmed by 3 bases and J by 0 bases, leaving 14 bases between them. The germline gives CDR1 LNHDA, CDR2 SQIVND (reference sequence). This TCR derives from a female donor with Graves disease. The sample in question was peripheral blood mononuclear cells (PBMCs), obtained when the disease was refractory, from a patient treated with antithyroid drugs. The V gene is TRBV19, the J gene TRBJ1-2, with D tentatively TRBD1 (5 bases). CDR3 sequence reads: CASSIQTATANYGYTF. The CDR3 region has the DNA TGTGCCAGTAGTATCCAGACAGCGACAGCTAACTATGGCTACACCTTC. The whole variable domain, filled in from reference TRBV19 and TRBJ1-2, reads DGGITQSPKYLFRKEGQNVTLSCEQNLNHDAMYWYRQDPGQGLRLIYYSQIVNDFQKGDIAEGYSVSREKKESFPLTVTSAQKNPTAFYLCASSIQTATANYGYTFGSGTRLTVV.